The T cell receptor (beta chain) under discussion was sequenced for a study of blood T cells in healthy people across ages. Study observations and caveats: Any conclusive comparison of naive versus antigen-experienced cells was prevented by using unsorted PBMCs.

This clonotype turned up a few times. No antigen is known for it. V was trimmed by 5 bases and J by 6 bases, leaving 8 bases between them. Germline assignment: CDR1 SGHTA and CDR2 FQGNSA. This CDR3 contains 12 residues. A second PCR of about 6 to 11 cycles used a sample-barcoded 5' primer and a J-beta primer mix. Via MiXCR, TCRdb re-called the 5' RACE reads, giving one row per CDR3 protein. Found here are over 450,000 distinct CDR3 sequences, about 25% of them singletons; the top ten hold roughly 9%. This same sample was also part of a study on T cells of mothers and their children.

V and J are TRBV7-2 and TRBJ2-1, with D unresolved. Sequenced material: blood. This TCR was recovered from a boy aged 10-17 years in good health. The CDR3, as DNA: TGTGCCAGCAGCCCCCACCCCAATGAGCAGTTCTTC. It specifies CASSPHPNEQFF.